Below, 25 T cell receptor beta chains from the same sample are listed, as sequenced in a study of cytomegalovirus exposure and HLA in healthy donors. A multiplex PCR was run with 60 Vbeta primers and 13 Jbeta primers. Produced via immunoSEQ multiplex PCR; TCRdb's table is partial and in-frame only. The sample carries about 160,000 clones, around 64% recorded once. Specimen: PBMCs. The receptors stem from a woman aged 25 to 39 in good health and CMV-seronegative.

CDR3 amino acids: CASSFTGTPYNEQFF. The CDR3 DNA reads TGCGCCAGCAGCTTTACCGGGACACCGTACAATGAGCAGTTCTTC. V and J are TRBV5-1 and TRBJ2-1; a possible D gene is TRBD1 (6 bases). Germline-derived CDR1 and CDR2 are SGHRS and YFSETQ. The V end was cut by 2 bases, the J end by 4 bases, with 13 bases between. This CDR3 has 15 amino acids.

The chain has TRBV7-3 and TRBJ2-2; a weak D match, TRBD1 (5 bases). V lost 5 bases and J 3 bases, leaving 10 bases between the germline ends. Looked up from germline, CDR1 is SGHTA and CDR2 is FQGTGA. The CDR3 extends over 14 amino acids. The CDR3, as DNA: TGTGCCAGCAGCCCCGACAGTTACACCGGGGAGCTGTTTTTT. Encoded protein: CASSPDSYTGELFF.

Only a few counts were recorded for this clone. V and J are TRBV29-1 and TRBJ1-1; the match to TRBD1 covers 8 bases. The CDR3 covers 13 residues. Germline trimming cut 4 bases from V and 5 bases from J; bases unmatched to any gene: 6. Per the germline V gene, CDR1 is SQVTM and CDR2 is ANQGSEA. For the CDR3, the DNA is TGCAGCGTTGGCGGACAGGGAAGAACTGAAGCTTTCTTT. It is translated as CSVGGQGRTEAFF. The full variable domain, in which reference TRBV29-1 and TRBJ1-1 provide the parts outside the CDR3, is SAVISQKPSRDICQRGTSLTIQCQVDSQVTMMFWYRQQPGQSLTLIATANQGSEATYESGFVIDKFPISRPNLTFSTLTVSNMSPEDSSIYLCSVGGQGRTEAFFGQGTRLTVV.

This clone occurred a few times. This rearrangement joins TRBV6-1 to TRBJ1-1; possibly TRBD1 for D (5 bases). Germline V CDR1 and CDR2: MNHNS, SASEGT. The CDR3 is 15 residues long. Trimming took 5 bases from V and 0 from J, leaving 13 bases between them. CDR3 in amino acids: CASSWGVGVNTEAFF. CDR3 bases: TGTGCCAGCAGTTGGGGGGTTGGAGTGAACACTGAAGCTTTCTTT.

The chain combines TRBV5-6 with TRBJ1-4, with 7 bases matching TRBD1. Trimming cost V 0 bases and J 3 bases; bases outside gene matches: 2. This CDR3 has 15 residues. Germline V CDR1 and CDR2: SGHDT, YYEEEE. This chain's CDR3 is CASSLEQGANEKLFF. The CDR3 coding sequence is TGTGCCAGCAGCTTGGAGCAGGGGGCTAATGAAAAACTGTTTTTT.

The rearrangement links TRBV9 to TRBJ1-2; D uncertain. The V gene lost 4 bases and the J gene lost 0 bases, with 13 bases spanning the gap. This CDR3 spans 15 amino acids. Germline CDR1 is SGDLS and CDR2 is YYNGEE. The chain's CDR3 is CASSLTAHTNYGYTF. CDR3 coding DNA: TGTGCCAGCAGCCTGACTGCCCACACTAACTATGGCTACACCTTC.

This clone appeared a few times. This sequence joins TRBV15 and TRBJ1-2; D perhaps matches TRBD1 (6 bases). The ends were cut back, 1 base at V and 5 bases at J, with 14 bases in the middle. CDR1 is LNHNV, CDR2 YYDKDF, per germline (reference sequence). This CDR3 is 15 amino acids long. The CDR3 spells CATSRVFPGVYGYTF. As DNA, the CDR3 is TGTGCCACCAGCAGAGTCTTTCCAGGGGTTTATGGCTACACCTTC.

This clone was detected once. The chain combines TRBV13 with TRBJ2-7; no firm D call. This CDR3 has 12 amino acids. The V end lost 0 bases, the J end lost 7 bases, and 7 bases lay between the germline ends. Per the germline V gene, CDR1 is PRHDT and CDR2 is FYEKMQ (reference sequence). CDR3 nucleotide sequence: TGTGCCAGCAGCTTAGGCCTCAGGGAGCAGTACTTC. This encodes CASSLGLREQYF.

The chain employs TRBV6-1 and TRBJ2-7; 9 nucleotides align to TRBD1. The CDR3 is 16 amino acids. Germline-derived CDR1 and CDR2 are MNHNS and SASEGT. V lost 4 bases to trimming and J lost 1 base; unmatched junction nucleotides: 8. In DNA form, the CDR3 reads TGTGCCAGCAGTGGGTCCCCCGGGACAGGGTCCTACGAGCAGTACTTC. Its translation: CASSGSPGTGSYEQYF.

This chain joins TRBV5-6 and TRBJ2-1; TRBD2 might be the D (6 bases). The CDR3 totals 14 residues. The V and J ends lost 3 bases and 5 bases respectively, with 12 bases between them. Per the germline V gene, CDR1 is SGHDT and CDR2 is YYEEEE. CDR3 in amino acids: CASSSPGLDNEQFF. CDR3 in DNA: TGTGCCAGCAGCTCTCCGGGACTGGACAATGAGCAGTTCTTC.

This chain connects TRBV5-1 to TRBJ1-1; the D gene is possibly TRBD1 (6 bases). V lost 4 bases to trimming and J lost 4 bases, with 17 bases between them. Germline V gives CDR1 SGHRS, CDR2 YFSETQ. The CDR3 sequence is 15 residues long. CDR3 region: CASSEWGLGGTEAFF. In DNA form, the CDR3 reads TGCGCCAGCAGCGAATGGGGGCTCGGTGGCACTGAAGCTTTCTTT.

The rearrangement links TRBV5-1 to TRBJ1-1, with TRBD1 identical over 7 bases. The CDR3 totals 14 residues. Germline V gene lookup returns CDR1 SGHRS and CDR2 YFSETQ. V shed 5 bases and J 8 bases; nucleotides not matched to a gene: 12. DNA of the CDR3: TGCGCCAGCAGGGGCGGGACAGCCCGGGAAGAAGCTTTCTTT. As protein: CASRGGTAREEAFF.

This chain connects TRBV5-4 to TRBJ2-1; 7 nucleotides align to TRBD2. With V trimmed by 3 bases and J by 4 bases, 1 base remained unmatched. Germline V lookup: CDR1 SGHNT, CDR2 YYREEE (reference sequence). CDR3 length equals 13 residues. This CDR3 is CASSSGGYNEQFF. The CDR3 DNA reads TGTGCCAGCAGCTCCGGGGGGTACAATGAGCAGTTCTTC.

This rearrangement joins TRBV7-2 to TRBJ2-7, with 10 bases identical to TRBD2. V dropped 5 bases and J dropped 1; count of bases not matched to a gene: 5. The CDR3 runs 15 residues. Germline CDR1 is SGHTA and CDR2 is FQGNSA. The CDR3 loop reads CASSTVAGGSYEQYF. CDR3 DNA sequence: TGTGCCAGCAGCACCGTAGCGGGAGGTTCCTACGAGCAGTACTTC.

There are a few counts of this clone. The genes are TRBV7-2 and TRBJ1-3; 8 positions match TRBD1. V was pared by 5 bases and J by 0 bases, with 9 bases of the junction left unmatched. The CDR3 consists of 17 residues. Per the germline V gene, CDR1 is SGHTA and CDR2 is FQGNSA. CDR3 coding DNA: TGTGCCAGCAGCAACTACAGGGGGGGGTCCTCTGGAAACACCATATATTTT. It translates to CASSNYRGGSSGNTIYF. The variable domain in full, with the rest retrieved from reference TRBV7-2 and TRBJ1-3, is GAGVSQSPSNKVTEKGKDVELRCDPISGHTALYWYRQSLGQGLEFLIYFQGNSAPDKSGLPSDRFSAERTGGSVSTLTIQRTQQEDSAVYLCASSNYRGGSSGNTIYFGEGSWLTVV.

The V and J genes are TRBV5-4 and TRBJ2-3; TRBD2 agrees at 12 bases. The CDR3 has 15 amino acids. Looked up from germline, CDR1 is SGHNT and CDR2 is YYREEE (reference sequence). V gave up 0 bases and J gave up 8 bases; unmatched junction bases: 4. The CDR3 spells CASSLGTSGRITQYF. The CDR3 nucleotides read TGTGCCAGCAGCTTGGGTACTAGCGGGAGGATTACGCAGTATTTT.

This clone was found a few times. CDR3 in DNA: TGTGCCAGCAGCTTTATGGGACAGGGTGGCGGCTACACCTTC. This encodes CASSFMGQGGGYTF. The chain combines TRBV7-2 with TRBJ1-2, with 9 positions matching TRBD1. This CDR3 contains 14 residues. In germline, CDR1 is SGHTA, CDR2 FQGNSA. V dropped 3 bases and J dropped 8; count of bases not matched to a gene: 7.

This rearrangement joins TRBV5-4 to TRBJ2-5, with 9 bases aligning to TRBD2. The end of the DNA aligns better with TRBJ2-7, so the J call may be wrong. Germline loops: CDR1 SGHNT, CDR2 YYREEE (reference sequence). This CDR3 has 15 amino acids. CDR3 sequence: CASSLAAGGPYEQYF. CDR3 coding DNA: TGTGCCAGCAGCTTGGCCGCGGGAGGGCCTTACGAGCAGTACTTC.

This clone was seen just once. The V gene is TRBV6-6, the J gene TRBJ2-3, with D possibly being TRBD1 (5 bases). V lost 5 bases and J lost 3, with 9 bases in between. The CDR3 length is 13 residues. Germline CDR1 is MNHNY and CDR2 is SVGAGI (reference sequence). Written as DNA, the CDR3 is TGTGCCAGCAGTCAAGGGGAAACAGATACGCAGTATTTT. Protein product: CASSQGETDTQYF.

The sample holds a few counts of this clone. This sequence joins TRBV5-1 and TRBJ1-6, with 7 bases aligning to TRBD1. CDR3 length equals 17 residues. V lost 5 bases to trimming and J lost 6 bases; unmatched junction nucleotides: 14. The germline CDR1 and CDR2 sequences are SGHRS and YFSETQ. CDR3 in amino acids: CASRFGNGGTANSPLHF. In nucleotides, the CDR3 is TGCGCCAGCAGATTCGGCAATGGCGGGACAGCTAATTCACCCCTCCACTTT.

The CDR3 DNA reads as TGTGCCAGCAGCCAAGATCCGGGTGATTATGGCTACACCTTC. It codes for CASSQDPGDYGYTF. J is TRBJ1-2 and V is TRBV4-2; D not certain. Germline V gene lookup returns CDR1 LGHNA and CDR2 YNFKEQ. The CDR3 extends over 14 amino acids. The V and J ends lost 0 bases and 5 bases respectively, with 10 bases between them.

The CDR3 loop is CASSRTTNREEKLFF. The DNA for the CDR3 is TGTGCCAGCAGTAGGACAACGAATCGCGAGGAAAAACTGTTTTTT. This chain joins TRBV6-6 and TRBJ1-4, with D perhaps matching TRBD1 (5 bases). V was pared by 5 bases and J by 8 bases, with 18 bases between. Germline V gene data show CDR1 as MNHNY and CDR2 as SVGAGI (reference sequence). This CDR3 spans 15 amino acids.

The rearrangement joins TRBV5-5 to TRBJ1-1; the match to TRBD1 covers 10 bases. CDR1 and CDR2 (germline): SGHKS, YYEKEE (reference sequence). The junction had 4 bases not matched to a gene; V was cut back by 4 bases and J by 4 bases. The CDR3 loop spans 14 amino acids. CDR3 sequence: CASSMTGGGTEAFF. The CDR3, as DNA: TGTGCCAGCAGCATGACAGGGGGCGGCACTGAAGCTTTCTTT.

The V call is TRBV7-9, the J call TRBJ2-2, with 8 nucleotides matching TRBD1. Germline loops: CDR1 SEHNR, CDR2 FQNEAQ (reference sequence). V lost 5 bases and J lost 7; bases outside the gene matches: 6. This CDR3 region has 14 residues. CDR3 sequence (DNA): TGTGCCAGCAGCCGGACAGGGATAGGCGGGGAGCTGTTTTTT. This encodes CASSRTGIGGELFF. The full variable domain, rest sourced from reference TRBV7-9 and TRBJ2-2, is DTGVSQNPRHKITKRGQNVTFRCDPISEHNRLYWYRQTLGQGPEFLTYFQNEAQLEKSRLLSDRFSAERPKGSFSTLEIQRTEQGDSAMYLCASSRTGIGGELFFGEGSRLTVL.

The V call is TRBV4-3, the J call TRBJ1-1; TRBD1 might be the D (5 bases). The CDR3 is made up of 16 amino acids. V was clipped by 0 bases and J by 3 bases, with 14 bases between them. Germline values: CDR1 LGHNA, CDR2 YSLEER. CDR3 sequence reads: CASSQDYHGGYTEAFF. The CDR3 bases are TGCGCCAGCAGCCAAGATTACCACGGGGGATACACTGAAGCTTTCTTT.